This entry describes one T cell receptor beta chain. Its target is unknown. The sample originates from a study of CD8 T cells in Susac syndrome. Study overall: The sequenced Susac syndrome patients comprised six with active disease and roughly 8 in remission. Points from the study as a whole: Susac syndrome CD8+ repertoires were clonally expanded, most strongly in CD8+ TEMRA cells. In total CD8+ repertoires, sixteen Susac-specific public clones were found, and CD8+ TEMRA repertoires had roughly five.

Reverse transcription used about 0.45 to 1 ug RNA and random hexamers. TCRdb reprocessed the immunoSEQ multiplex PCR reads with MiXCR, giving one entry per CDR3 protein. The table has some 200,000 distinct CDR3 sequences, more than 85% seen once. Trimming cost V 11 bases and J 5 bases, with 16 bases left between them. Germline lookup yields CDR1 SGHTA and CDR2 FQGNSA. The CDR3 sequence is 12 residues long. Sequencing of TCR beta drew on CD8+ and CD4+ T cells from blood. The chain combines TRBV7-2 with TRBJ2-7; TRBD2 might be the D (7 bases). The sequenced sample was CD8+ T cells from PBMCs. The TCR originated in a human donor with Susac syndrome. DNA of the CDR3: TGTGCCGCCGACCCGGGGGGCCACGAGCAGTACTTC. Translated: CAADPGGHEQYF.